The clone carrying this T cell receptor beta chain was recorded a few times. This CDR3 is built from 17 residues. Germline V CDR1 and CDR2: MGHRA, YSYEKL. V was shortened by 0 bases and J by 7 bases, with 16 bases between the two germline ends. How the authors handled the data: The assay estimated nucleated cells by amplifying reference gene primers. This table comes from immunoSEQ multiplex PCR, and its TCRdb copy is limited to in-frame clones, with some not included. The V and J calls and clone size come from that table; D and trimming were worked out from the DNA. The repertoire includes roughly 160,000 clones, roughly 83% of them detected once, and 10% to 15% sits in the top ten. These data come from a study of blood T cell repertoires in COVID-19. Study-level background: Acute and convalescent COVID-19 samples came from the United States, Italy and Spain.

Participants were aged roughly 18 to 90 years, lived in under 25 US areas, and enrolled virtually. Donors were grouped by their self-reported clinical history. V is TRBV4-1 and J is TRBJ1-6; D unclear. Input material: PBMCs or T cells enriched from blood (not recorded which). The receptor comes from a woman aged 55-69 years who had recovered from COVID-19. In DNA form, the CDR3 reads TGCGCCAGCAGCCAAGATTCGGGGAGCTCTGAGAATTCACCCCTCCACTTT. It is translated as CASSQDSGSSENSPLHF.